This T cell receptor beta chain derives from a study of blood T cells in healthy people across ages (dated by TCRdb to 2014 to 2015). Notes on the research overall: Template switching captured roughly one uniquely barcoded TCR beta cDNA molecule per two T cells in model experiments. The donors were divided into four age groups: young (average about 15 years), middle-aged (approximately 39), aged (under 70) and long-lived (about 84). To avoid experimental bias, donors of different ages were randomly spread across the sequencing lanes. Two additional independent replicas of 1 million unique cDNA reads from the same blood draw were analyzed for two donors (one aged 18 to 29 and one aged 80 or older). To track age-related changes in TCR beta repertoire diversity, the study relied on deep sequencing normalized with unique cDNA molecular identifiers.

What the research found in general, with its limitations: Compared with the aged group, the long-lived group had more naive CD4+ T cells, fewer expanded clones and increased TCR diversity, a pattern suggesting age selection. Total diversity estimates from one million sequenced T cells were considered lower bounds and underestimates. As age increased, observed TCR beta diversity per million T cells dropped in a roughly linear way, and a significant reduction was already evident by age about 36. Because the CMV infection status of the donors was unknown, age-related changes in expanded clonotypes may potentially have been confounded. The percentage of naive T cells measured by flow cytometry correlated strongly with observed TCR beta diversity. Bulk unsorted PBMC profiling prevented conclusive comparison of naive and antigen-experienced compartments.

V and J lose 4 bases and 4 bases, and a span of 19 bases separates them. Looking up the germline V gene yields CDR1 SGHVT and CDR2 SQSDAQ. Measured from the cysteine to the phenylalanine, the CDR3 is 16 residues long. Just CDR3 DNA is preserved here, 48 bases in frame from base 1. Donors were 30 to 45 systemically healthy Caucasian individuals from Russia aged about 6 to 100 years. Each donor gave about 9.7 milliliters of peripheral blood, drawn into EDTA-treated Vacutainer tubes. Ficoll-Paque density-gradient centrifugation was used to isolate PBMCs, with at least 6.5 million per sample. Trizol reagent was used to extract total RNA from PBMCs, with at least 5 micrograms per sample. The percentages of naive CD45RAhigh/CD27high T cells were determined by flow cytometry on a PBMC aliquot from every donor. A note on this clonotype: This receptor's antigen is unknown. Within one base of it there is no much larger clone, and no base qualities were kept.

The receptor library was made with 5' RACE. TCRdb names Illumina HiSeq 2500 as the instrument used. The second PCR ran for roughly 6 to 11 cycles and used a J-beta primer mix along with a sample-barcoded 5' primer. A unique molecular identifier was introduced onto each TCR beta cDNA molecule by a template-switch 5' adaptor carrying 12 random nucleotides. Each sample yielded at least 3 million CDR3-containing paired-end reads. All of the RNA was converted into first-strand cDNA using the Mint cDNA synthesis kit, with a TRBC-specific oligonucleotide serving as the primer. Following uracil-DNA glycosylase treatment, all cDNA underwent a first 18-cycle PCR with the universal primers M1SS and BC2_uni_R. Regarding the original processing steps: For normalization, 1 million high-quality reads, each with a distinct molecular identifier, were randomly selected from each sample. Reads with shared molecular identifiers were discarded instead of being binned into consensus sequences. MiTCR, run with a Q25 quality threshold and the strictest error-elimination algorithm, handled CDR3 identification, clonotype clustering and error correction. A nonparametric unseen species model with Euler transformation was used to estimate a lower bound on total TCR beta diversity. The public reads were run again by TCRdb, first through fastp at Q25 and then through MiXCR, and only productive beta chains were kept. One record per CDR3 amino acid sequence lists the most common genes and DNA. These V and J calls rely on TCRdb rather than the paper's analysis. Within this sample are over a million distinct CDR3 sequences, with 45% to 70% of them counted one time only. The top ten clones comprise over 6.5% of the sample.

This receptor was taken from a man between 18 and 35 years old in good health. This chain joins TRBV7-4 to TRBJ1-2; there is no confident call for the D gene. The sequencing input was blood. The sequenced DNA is TGTGCCAGCAGCTCCCCGAAACGGGTGCTTGTCTATGGCTACACCTTC. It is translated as CASSSPKRVLVYGYTF. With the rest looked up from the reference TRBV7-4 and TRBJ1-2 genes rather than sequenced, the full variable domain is GAGVSQSPRYKVAKRGRDVALRCDSISGHVTLYWYRQTLGQGSEVLTYSQSDAQRDKSGRPSGRFSAERPERSVSTLKIQRTEQGDSAVYLCASSSPKRVLVYGYTFGSGTRLTVV.